This T cell receptor (beta chain) was observed in a study of shared clonotypes between healthy human individuals. Germline CDR1 is SNHLY and CDR2 is FYNNEI. Trimming took off 2 bases at V and 5 bases at J, with 9 bases between the two ends. This CDR3 comprises 13 residues. The assay was immunoSEQ multiplex PCR, and TCRdb's table has in-frame clones only and misses some. This table holds over a million clones, about 96% found once. Concerning this clone itself: The antigen is unknown.

General study points: Rarefaction analysis demonstrated incomplete sorted-subset sequencing notwithstanding large depth. Donor scarcity curtailed the genetic and exposure-history diversity represented herein.

The TCR was taken from a man under 40 in good health. The chain combines TRBV2 with TRBJ2-5; D remains ambiguous. The specimen sequenced was naive CD4+ T cells sorted from blood. The sample's subset: CD45RA+ positively selected. The chain's CDR3 is CASSETRMETQYF. CDR3 in DNA: TGTGCCAGCAGTGAAACGCGAATGGAGACCCAGTACTTC.